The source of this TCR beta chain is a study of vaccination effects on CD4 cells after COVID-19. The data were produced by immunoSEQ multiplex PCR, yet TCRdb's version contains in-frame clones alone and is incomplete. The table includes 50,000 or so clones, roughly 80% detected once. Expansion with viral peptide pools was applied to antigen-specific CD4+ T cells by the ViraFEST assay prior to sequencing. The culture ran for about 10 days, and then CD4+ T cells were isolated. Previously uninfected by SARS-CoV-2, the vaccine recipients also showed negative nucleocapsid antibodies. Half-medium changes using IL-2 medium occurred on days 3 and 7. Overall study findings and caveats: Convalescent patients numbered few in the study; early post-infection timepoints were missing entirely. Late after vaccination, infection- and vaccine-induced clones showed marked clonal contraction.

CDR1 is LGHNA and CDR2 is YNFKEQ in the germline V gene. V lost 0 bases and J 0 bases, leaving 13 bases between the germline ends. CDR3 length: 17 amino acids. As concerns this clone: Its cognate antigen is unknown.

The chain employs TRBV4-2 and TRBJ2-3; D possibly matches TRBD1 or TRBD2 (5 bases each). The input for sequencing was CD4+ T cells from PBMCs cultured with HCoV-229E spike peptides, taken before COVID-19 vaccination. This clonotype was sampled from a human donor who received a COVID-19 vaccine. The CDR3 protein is CASSQDLGTPSTDTQYF. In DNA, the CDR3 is TGTGCCAGCAGCCAAGATCTAGGGACGCCGAGCACAGATACGCAGTATTTT.